What follows describes a single T cell receptor (beta chain). This record belongs to a study of blood T cell repertoires in COVID-19. TCRdb keeps only in-frame clones here, not all; method: immunoSEQ multiplex PCR. The sample contains 60,000 to 90,000 clones, approximately 79% of which appear only once. V was cut by 3 bases and J by 3 bases, with 8 bases left in between. Germline V gene lookup returns CDR1 SGHRS and CDR2 YFSETQ. The CDR3 length is 13 residues. The TCR originated in a human donor with acute or convalescent COVID-19. The donor label of this sample is uncertain. Sequencing was carried out using peripheral blood. The chain combines TRBV5-1 with TRBJ2-3; tentatively, D is TRBD1 (5 bases). CDR3 sequence: CASSSDRTDTQYF. Written as DNA, the CDR3 is TGCGCCAGCAGCTCAGACAGAACAGATACGCAGTATTTT.